Below are 28 T cell receptor beta chains sequenced from a single sample in a study of blood T cell repertoires in COVID-19. Some clones are missing from TCRdb's copy, which holds only in-frame ones; the method was immunoSEQ multiplex PCR. This table has 87,000 or so clones, roughly 80% appearing once. The sample comprised peripheral blood. The receptor source for this set is a woman of 80 years or more with active or convalescent COVID-19.

The chain has TRBV4-1 and TRBJ2-1; 12 bases fit TRBD2. CDR1 is MGHRA and CDR2 is YSYEKL in the germline V gene. The CDR3 spans 18 residues. V trimming: 1 base; J trimming: 1 base; junction bases outside the gene matches: 5. The CDR3 bases are TGCGCCAGCAGCCAAGCACTAGCGGGGGGCGTGTCCTACAATGAGCAGTTCTTC. This gives the protein CASSQALAGGVSYNEQFF.

This clone was observed once. The V and J genes are TRBV19 and TRBJ2-6, with TRBD1 as a possible D gene (6 bases). Trimming pared 8 bases from V and 0 bases from J, leaving 14 bases between. The CDR3 spans 16 residues. CDR1 is LNHDA, CDR2 SQIVND, per germline (reference sequence). CDR3 sequence reads: CASGARQASGANVLTF. CDR3 nucleotides: TGTGCCAGTGGGGCCCGACAGGCCTCTGGGGCCAACGTCCTGACTTTC.

In this sample, this clone turned up once. The V call is TRBV7-8, the J call TRBJ1-2; 8 bases map to TRBD1. CDR1 is SGHVS and CDR2 is FQNEAQ in the germline V gene. With V trimmed by 0 bases and J by 4 bases, 4 bases remained unmatched. This CDR3 has 15 residues. The CDR3 DNA sequence: TGTGCCAGCAGCTTAGCTTCAGGGGGCATCTATGGCTACACCTTC. This sequence encodes CASSLASGGIYGYTF.

The J gene is TRBJ1-5, the V gene TRBV12-3 or TRBV12-4, with TRBD1 matching 9 bases. V gave up 6 bases and J gave up 8 bases; unmatched junction bases: 5. This CDR3 is 13 amino acids long. CDR3 sequence reads: CASRGQGMEPQHF. The CDR3 nucleotides read TGTGCCAGCAGGGGACAGGGCATGGAGCCCCAGCATTTT.

This sequence joins TRBV9 and TRBJ2-3; 8 bases match TRBD2. Trimming at V came to 0 bases and at J to 4 bases, leaving 4 bases not matched to a gene. This CDR3 is built from 15 residues. Germline V lookup: CDR1 SGDLS, CDR2 YYNGEE. CDR3 in DNA: TGTGCCAGCAGCGTAGAGTTCGGGGGGGCAGATACGCAGTATTTT. Protein sequence: CASSVEFGGADTQYF.

The rearrangement joins TRBV18 to TRBJ1-1; perhaps TRBD1 as D (6 bases). V dropped 2 bases and J dropped 1 base, with 11 bases sitting between them. This CDR3 comprises 15 residues. Germline CDR1 KGHSH, CDR2 LQKENI. This chain's CDR3 is CASSPRTVTNTEAFF. The CDR3, as DNA: TGTGCCAGCTCACCAAGGACAGTTACGAACACTGAAGCTTTCTTT.

The V call is TRBV9, the J call TRBJ2-7; 7 positions agree with TRBD2. The CDR3 is 17 amino acids. Germline V lookup: CDR1 SGDLS, CDR2 YYNGEE. The J segment lost 4 bases and the V segment lost 3 bases, leaving 16 bases of the junction unmatched. CDR3 region: CASSDTGTTQRPYEQYF. CDR3 coding DNA: TGTGCCAGCAGCGATACCGGGACTACCCAAAGGCCATACGAGCAGTACTTC.

This clone was seen only once. The chain has TRBV6-2 or TRBV6-3 and TRBJ1-5; D gene uncertain. Between the trimmed V and J ends, which lost 2 bases and 3 bases, there was a span of 20 bases. The CDR3 runs 18 residues. Germline CDR1 reads MNHEY; CDR2 reads SVGEGT. The CDR3 sequence is CASSYKIATAVLNQPQHF. CDR3 bases: TGTGCCAGCAGTTACAAGATAGCTACCGCGGTACTCAATCAGCCCCAGCATTTT.

The rearrangement uses TRBV12-3 or TRBV12-4 and TRBJ1-2; D call uncertain. Deletions cut 5 bases from V and 0 bases from J, with 4 bases between. The CDR3 runs 12 residues. The CDR3 sequence: CASSRANYGYTF. In DNA form, the CDR3 reads TGTGCCAGCAGTCGAGCTAACTATGGCTACACCTTC.

V is TRBV4-3 and J is TRBJ2-7; D is unresolved. The CDR3 consists of 15 residues. Per the germline V gene, CDR1 is LGHNA and CDR2 is YSLEER. Trimming shortened V by 0 bases and J by 5 bases, and 14 bases separated the two germline ends. For the CDR3, the DNA is TGCGCCAGCAGCCAAGATGTCACCGGGTTCGACGAGCAGTACTTC. Translating it yields CASSQDVTGFDEQYF.

The chain links TRBV3-1 (or the pseudogene TRBV3-2) to TRBJ1-5; D perhaps matches TRBD1 (6 bases). V lost 2 bases, J lost 11 bases, and 13 bases lay in between. Germline CDR1 reads LGHDT; CDR2 reads YNNKEL (reference sequence). The CDR3 has 13 residues. This CDR3 reads CASSQQGRGSQHF. CDR3 DNA: TGTGCCAGCAGCCAACAGGGGAGGGGGTCCCAGCATTTT.

This sequence joins TRBV6-2 or TRBV6-3 and TRBJ1-5, with 8 bases identical to TRBD1. CDR3 size: 16 residues. Germline CDR1 reads MNHEY; CDR2 reads SVGEGT. Germline trimming cut 4 bases from V and 4 bases from J; bases unmatched to any gene: 9. The CDR3 protein is CASSSWTGYGNQPQHF. The CDR3 nucleotides read TGTGCCAGCAGTTCCTGGACAGGGTACGGAAATCAGCCCCAGCATTTT.

This clone was seen more than once but under ten times. The CDR3 spells CASSLPGHRNQPQHF. CDR3 bases: TGTGCCAGCAGCTTACCGGGACATCGCAATCAGCCCCAGCATTTT. This chain joins TRBV12-1 and TRBJ1-5; TRBD1 was called by the table and not checked on the DNA. TRBV12-1 corresponds to a pseudogene. The length of the CDR3 is 15 residues.

The rearrangement joins TRBV2 to TRBJ2-3, with no clear D. The CDR3 contains 12 residues. Trimming removed 6 bases at V and 2 bases at J, with 6 bases between. Germline V gives CDR1 SNHLY, CDR2 FYNNEI. The CDR3, as DNA: TGTGCCAGCAGCTACTCCACAGATACGCAGTATTTT. It yields the protein CASSYSTDTQYF.

The gene calls are TRBV18 and TRBJ2-1; perhaps TRBD2 as D (5 bases). The CDR3 extends over 15 amino acids. Deletions cut 3 bases from V and 7 bases from J, with 16 bases between. The germline V gene has CDR1 KGHSH and CDR2 LQKENI. CDR3: CASSPNGGPKNEQFF. DNA for the CDR3: TGTGCCAGCTCACCTAATGGAGGTCCCAAGAATGAGCAGTTCTTC.

This chain links TRBV4-3 with TRBJ1-2; 8 bases are shared with TRBD1. CDR1 is LGHNA, CDR2 YSLEER, per germline. V shed 0 bases, J shed 5 bases, and the junction held 8 bases outside the gene matches. The CDR3 has 16 residues. CDR3 amino acids: CASSQDFRTGWYGYTF. CDR3 nucleotides: TGCGCCAGCAGCCAAGATTTCAGGACAGGGTGGTATGGCTACACCTTC.

The rearrangement links TRBV29-1 to TRBJ1-2, with unresolved D. Germline V gene data show CDR1 as SQVTM and CDR2 as ANQGSEA. Trimming cost V 8 bases and J 6 bases, with 16 bases left between them. The CDR3 extends over 12 amino acids. CDR3 residues: CSSSYGGDGYTF. DNA for the CDR3: TGCAGCTCCAGTTACGGAGGCGATGGCTACACCTTC.

V is TRBV19 and J is TRBJ2-1; 15 bases map to TRBD2. With 7 bases clipped from V and 12 bases from J, the junction kept 7 bases outside the gene matches. Germline V gene data show CDR1 as LNHDA and CDR2 as SQIVND (reference sequence). CDR3 size: 14 residues. The CDR3 sequence: CASKGLAGGIGQFF. For the CDR3, the DNA is TGTGCCAGTAAGGGACTAGCGGGGGGTATAGGGCAGTTCTTC.

This clone was observed once. The chain joins TRBV6-1 to TRBJ2-3, with D perhaps TRBD2 (5 bases). The CDR3 runs to 15 residues. CDR1 and CDR2 from the germline V gene are MNHNS and SASEGT. V lost 3 bases and J lost 0, with 10 bases in between. This chain's CDR3 is CASSESSLSTDTQYF. The CDR3 DNA sequence: TGTGCCAGCAGTGAGTCTAGCCTTAGCACAGATACGCAGTATTTT.

The V call is TRBV6-5, the J call TRBJ2-5; D is possibly TRBD2 (5 bases). The CDR3 has 11 amino acids. The germline gives CDR1 MNHEY, CDR2 SVGAGI. V lost 6 bases, J lost 8 bases, and 10 bases lay in between. CDR3: CASSLRGTQYF. The CDR3 region has the DNA TGTGCCAGCAGCCTCCGGGGAACCCAGTACTTC.

The V gene is TRBV19, the J gene TRBJ2-5; the match to TRBD2 covers 7 bases. The V gene's germline CDR1 is LNHDA and CDR2 SQIVND (reference sequence). V shed 3 bases, J shed 7 bases, and the junction held 11 bases outside the gene matches. This CDR3 comprises 15 residues. The CDR3 sequence is CASSMSGGPVWTQYF. The DNA of the CDR3 is TGTGCCAGTAGTATGTCGGGAGGACCGGTGTGGACCCAGTACTTC.

The chain recombines TRBV12-3 or TRBV12-4 with TRBJ2-3, with 8 nucleotides matching TRBD1. V lost 7 bases and J lost 6; bases outside the gene matches: 3. The CDR3 totals 12 residues. CDR3 coding DNA: TGTGCCAGCATGCGGACAGGGGATACGCAGTATTTT. This sequence encodes CASMRTGDTQYF.

The chain is built from TRBV3-1 (or the pseudogene TRBV3-2) and TRBJ2-1; 11 nucleotides agree with TRBD2. From germline, CDR1 is LGHDT and CDR2 YNNKEL (reference sequence). V lost 0 bases and J lost 5; bases outside the gene matches: 18. The CDR3 consists of 21 residues. The CDR3 bases are TGTGCCAGCAGCCAAGATTCGCTAGCGGGGGGCTTCCCCTCGCGACACAATGAGCAGTTCTTC. Amino acid sequence: CASSQDSLAGGFPSRHNEQFF.

The J gene is TRBJ2-2, the V gene TRBV6-2 or TRBV6-3; 10 nucleotides agree with TRBD2. The CDR3 runs 17 residues. Germline values: CDR1 MNHEY, CDR2 SVGEGT. The J segment lost 7 bases and the V segment lost 4 bases, leaving 12 bases of the junction unmatched. The CDR3 nucleotides read TGTGCCAGCAGTTCCGCCAAGAGCGGGGGGGCCGTCGGGGAGCTGTTTTTT. Protein: CASSSAKSGGAVGELFF.

V and J are TRBV6-5 and TRBJ1-2; D ambiguous. The V end was cut by 6 bases, the J end by 5 bases, with 10 bases between. The CDR3 has 12 residues. The germline CDR1 and CDR2 sequences are MNHEY and SVGAGI. The CDR3 nucleotides are TGTGCCAGCAGCGGCCAGGTATATGGCTACACCTTC. Translation gives CASSGQVYGYTF.

The chain has TRBV3-1 (or the pseudogene TRBV3-2) and TRBJ2-1, with D perhaps TRBD2 (7 bases). The CDR3 has 15 amino acids. The germline V and J ends were trimmed by 5 bases and 10 bases, with 21 bases remaining between them. CDR1 and CDR2 (germline): LGHDT, YNNKEL (reference sequence). CDR3 nucleotides: TGTGCCAGCAGCTCCCATGGCGGGAGCGACAGGGAGCAGTTCTTC. Protein product: CASSSHGGSDREQFF.

This chain uses TRBV15 with TRBJ2-5, with 8 bases that match TRBD1. Germline lookup yields CDR1 LNHNV and CDR2 YYDKDF (reference sequence). The CDR3 length is 16 residues. The V and J ends lost 1 base and 1 base, in that order; junction bases with no gene match: 5. The CDR3 loop reads CATSRGGTGAQETQYF. In DNA form, the CDR3 reads TGTGCCACCAGCAGAGGGGGGACAGGCGCCCAAGAGACCCAGTACTTC.

This chain connects TRBV30 to TRBJ1-5; no clear D gene. Per the germline V gene, CDR1 is GTSNPN and CDR2 is SVGIG (reference sequence). CDR3 size: 13 residues. With 1 base removed from V and 0 bases from J, the gap between germline ends came to 4 bases. As DNA, the CDR3 is TGTGCCTGGAGTGCAGATAGCAATCAGCCCCAGCATTTT. The encoded protein is CAWSADSNQPQHF.